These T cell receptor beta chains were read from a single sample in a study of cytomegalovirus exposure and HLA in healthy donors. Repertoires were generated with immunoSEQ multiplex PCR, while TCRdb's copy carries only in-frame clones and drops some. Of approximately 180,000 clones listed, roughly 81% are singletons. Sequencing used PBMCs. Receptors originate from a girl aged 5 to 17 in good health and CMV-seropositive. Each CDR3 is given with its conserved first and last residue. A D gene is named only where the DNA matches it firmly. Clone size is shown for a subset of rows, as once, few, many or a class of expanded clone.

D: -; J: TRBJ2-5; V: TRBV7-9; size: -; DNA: TGTGCCAGCAGCTTAGGTCGACAGACAATTCCCGAGACCCAGTACTTC; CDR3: CASSLGRQTIPETQYF
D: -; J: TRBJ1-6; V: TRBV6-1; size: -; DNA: TGTGCCAGCAGTGAGTACATCCCCCTCCACTTT; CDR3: CASSEYIPLHF
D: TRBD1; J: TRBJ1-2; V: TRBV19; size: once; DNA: TGTGCCAGTAGTAGACAGGGTCCTAACTATGGCTACACCTTC; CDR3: CASSRQGPNYGYTF
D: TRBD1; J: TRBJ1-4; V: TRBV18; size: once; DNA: TGTGCCAGCTCATCAGGACAGGGGGTAACCGCAACTAATGAAAAACTGTTTTTT; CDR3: CASSSGQGVTATNEKLFF
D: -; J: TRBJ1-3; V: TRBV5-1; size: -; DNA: TGCGCCAGCAGCTTGTCTATGAGTTACTCTGGAAACACCATATATTTT; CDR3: CASSLSMSYSGNTIYF
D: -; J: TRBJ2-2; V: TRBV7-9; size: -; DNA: TGTTCCAGCAGCTCTAACACCGGGGAGCTGTTTTTT; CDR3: CSSSSNTGELFF
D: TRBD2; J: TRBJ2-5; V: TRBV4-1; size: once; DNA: TGCGCCAGCAGCCAAGTAATCCTAGCGGGGAACCAAGAGACCCAGTACTTC; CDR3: CASSQVILAGNQETQYF
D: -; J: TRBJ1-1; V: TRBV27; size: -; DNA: TGTGCCAGCAAGAAACAGGGTATTTTTGAAGCTTTCTTT; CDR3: CASKKQGIFEAFF
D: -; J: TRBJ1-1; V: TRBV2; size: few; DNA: TGTGCCAGCAGGGATGGGGGCTGGAGTGAAGCTTTCTTT; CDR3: CASRDGGWSEAFF
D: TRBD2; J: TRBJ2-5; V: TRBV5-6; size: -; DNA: TGTGCCAGCAGCTTGGAACTCCTAGCGGGGGGACAAGAGACCCAGTACTTC; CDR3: CASSLELLAGGQETQYF
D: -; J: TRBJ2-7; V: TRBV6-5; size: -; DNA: TGTGCCAGCACCCCCCAGGGCTCCTACGAGCAGTACTTC; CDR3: CASTPQGSYEQYF
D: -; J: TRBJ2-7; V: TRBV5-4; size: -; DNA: TGTGCCAGCAGCTGGGGGGACAGCGGATCCTACGAGCAGTACTTC; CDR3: CASSWGDSGSYEQYF
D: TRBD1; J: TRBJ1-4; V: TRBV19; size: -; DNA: TGTGCCAGTAGTCCCGGACAGGGGAGGCCTAATGAAAAACTGTTTTTT; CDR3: CASSPGQGRPNEKLFF
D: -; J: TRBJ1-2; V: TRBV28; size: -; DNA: TGTGCCAGCGTCTCATTGTGGGGAGGGACGTCCACCTTC; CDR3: CASVSLWGGTSTF
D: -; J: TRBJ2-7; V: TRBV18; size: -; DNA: TGTGCCAGCTCACCACAAGCGGTCGAGCAGTACTTC; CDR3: CASSPQAVEQYF
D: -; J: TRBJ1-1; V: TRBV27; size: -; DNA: TGTGCCAGCAGTTTAGACATACAGGGGAACACTGAAGCTTTCTTT; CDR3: CASSLDIQGNTEAFF
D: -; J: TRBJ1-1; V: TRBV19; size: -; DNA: TGTGCCAGTAGTATACAGGGCGGGGACACTGAAGCTTTCTTT; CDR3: CASSIQGGDTEAFF
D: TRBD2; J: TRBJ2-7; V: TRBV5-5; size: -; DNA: TGCGCCAGCAGCTTGGTACCGGGAGGGTACGAGCAGTACTTC; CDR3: CASSLVPGGYEQYF
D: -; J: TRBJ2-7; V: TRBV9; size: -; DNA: TGTGCCAGCAGCGTAGAACAGGGCTCCTACGAGCAGTACTTC; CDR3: CASSVEQGSYEQYF
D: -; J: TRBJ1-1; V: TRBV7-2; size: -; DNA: TGTGCCAGCAGCTCAAGAGGGGCGCGGGGGACTGAAGCTTTCTTT; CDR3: CASSSRGARGTEAFF
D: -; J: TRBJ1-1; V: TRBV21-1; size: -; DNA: TGTGCCAGCAGCAAAAAACAGGGTGGCACTGAAGCTTTCTTT; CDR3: CASSKKQGGTEAFF
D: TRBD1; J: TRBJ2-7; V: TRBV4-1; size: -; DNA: TGCGCCAGCAGCCAAGCCCCCGGGACAGGGGGCTACCAGCAGTACTTC; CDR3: CASSQAPGTGGYQQYF
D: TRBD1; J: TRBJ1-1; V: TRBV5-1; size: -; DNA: TGCGCCAGCAGCTTGGGGGGACAGGCGGGAACTGAAGCTTTCTTT; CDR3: CASSLGGQAGTEAFF
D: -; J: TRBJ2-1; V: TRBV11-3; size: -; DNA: TGTGCCAGCAGCCCTCGGGGGAGCACCTACAATGAGCAGTTCTTC; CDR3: CASSPRGSTYNEQFF
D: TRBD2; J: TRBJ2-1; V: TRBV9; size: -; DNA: TGTGCCAGCAGCGTAGAGTCTAGCGGGGGGGCACGGGAGCAGTTCTTC; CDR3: CASSVESSGGAREQFF
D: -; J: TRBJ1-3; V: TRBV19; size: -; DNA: TGTGCCAGTAGTACGGGGACCGGGAGCTCTGGAAACACCATATATTTT; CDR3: CASSTGTGSSGNTIYF
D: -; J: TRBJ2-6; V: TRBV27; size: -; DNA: TGTGCCAGCAGTTTGCGAAACTCTGGGGCCAACGTCCTGACTTTC; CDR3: CASSLRNSGANVLTF
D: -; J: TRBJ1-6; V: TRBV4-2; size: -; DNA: TGTGCCAGCAGCCTCCGGGGGGATTCACCCCTCCACTTT; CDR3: CASSLRGDSPLHF
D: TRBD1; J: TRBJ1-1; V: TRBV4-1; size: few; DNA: TGCGCCAGCGGGCAGGGGGGTACTGAAGCTTTCTTT; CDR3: CASGQGGTEAFF
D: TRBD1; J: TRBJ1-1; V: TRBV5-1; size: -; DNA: TGCGCCAGCAGCCCCCCGGGACAGAGCGAAGCTTTCTTT; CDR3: CASSPPGQSEAFF
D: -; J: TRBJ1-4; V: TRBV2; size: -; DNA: TGTGCCAGCAGTGACCCCAAGGGGGCAACTAATGAAAAACTGTTTTTT; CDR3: CASSDPKGATNEKLFF
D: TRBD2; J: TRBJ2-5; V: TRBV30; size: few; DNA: TGTGCCTGGAGCTTGTTCGCGGGGGGGAATCAAGAGACCCAGTACTTC; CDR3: CAWSLFAGGNQETQYF
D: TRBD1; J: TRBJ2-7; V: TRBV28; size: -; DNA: TGTGCCAGCAGCCATAAATCCGGACAGGGTCTCTACGAGCAGTACTTC; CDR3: CASSHKSGQGLYEQYF
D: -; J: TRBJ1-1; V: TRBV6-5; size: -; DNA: TGTGCCAGCAGTTACCCCGACACTGAAGCTTTCTTT; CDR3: CASSYPDTEAFF
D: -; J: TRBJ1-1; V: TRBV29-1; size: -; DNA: TGCAGCGTTGACGGGAACATTGAAGCTTTCTTT; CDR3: CSVDGNIEAFF
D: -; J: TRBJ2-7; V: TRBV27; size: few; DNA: TGTGCCAGCAGTCCCCTCCTGTCGTCCGAGCAGTACTTC; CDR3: CASSPLLSSEQYF
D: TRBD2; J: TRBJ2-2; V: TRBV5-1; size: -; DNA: TGCGCCAGCAGCTTAGCCGGACTAGCCCACACCGGGGAGCTGTTTTTT; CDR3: CASSLAGLAHTGELFF
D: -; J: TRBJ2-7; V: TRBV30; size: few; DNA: TGTGCCTGGCAGGGTGGCTACGAGCAGTACTTC; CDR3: CAWQGGYEQYF
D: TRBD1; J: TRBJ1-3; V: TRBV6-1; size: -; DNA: TGTGCCAGCAGTGTAGTAGGGACAGGGAAAGTGACTGGAAACACCATATATTTT; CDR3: CASSVVGTGKVTGNTIYF
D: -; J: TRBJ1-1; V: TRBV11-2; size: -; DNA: TGTGCCAGCATCCCTTTTAGGAGGGCCTCAGCGAACACTGAAGCTTTCTTT; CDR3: CASIPFRRASANTEAFF
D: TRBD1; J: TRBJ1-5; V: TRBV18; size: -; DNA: TGTGCCAGCTCACCACGGGACAGGGAAAATCAGCCCCAGCATTTT; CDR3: CASSPRDRENQPQHF
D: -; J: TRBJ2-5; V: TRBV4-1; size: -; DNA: TGCGCCAGCAGCCAAGCCCCGGGGTCCCGGCAAGAGACCCAGTACTTC; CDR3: CASSQAPGSRQETQYF
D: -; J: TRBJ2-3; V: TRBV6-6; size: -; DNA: TGTGCCAGCAGTTATAGCAGAACGACAGATACGCAGTATTTT; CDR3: CASSYSRTTDTQYF
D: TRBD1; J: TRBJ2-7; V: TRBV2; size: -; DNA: TGTGCCAGCCTTGGACAGGGTATAGGCGAGCAGTACTTC; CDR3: CASLGQGIGEQYF
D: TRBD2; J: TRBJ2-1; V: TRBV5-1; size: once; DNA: TGCGCCAGCAGCTTAAGCGGGGGGGCCTTCAATGAGCAGTTCTTC; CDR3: CASSLSGGAFNEQFF
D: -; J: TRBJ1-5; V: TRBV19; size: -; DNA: TGTGCCAGTAGTATAGTAACAGGTCCGTATCAGCCCCAGCATTTT; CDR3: CASSIVTGPYQPQHF
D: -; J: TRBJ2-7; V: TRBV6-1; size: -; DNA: TGTGCCAGCAGTTCATCCGGGACATACTCCTACGAGCAGTACTTC; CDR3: CASSSSGTYSYEQYF
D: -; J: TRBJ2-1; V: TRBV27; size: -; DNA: TGTGCCAGCAGTTTGGTCCGGTACAATGAGCAGTTCTTC; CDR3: CASSLVRYNEQFF
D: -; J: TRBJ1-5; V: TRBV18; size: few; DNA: TGTGCCAGCTCCTCCGGGGAGGGATATCAGCCCCAGCATTTT; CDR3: CASSSGEGYQPQHF
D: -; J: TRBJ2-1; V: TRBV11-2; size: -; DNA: TGTGCCAGCAGCTTAGCAAAACAGGGTTGGGGGTTCTTC; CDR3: CASSLAKQGWGFF
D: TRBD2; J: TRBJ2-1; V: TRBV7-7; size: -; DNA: TGTGCTAGCAGCTTAGGCGTAACGGGGGGGCCTTCTGAATACAATGAGCAGTTCTTC; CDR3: CASSLGVTGGPSEYNEQFF
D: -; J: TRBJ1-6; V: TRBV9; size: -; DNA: TGTGCCAGCAGCGTAGGCCCAGGGAATTCACCCCTCCACTTT; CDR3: CASSVGPGNSPLHF
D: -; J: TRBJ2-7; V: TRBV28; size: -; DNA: TGTGCCAGCACCACAGGCGGGACGGACCATTACGAGCAGTACTTC; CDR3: CASTTGGTDHYEQYF
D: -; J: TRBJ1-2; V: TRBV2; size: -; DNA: TGTGCCAGCAGCGGGGACTTTTATGGCTACACCTTC; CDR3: CASSGDFYGYTF
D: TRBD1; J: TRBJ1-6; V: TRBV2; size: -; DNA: TGTGCCAGCAGGGGAGACAGGGACTCCTATAATTCACCCCTCCACTTT; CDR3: CASRGDRDSYNSPLHF
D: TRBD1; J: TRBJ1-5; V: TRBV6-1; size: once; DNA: TGTGCCAGCAGTGAAAGGTGGGGTTGGACAGGGGCTTCGCAGCCCCAGCATTTT; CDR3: CASSERWGWTGASQPQHF
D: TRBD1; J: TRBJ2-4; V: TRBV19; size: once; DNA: TGTGCCAGTAGTCGAGGGACAGGGACTAACTTC; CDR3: CASSRGTGTNF
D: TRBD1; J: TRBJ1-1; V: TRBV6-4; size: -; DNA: TGTGCCAGCAGTTCCGGGACAGATGCCACTGAAGCTTTCTTT; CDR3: CASSSGTDATEAFF
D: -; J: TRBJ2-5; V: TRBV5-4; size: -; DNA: TGTGCCAGCAGCCAAAGAGGTGGTGAGGAGCAGTACTTC; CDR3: CASSQRGGEEQYF